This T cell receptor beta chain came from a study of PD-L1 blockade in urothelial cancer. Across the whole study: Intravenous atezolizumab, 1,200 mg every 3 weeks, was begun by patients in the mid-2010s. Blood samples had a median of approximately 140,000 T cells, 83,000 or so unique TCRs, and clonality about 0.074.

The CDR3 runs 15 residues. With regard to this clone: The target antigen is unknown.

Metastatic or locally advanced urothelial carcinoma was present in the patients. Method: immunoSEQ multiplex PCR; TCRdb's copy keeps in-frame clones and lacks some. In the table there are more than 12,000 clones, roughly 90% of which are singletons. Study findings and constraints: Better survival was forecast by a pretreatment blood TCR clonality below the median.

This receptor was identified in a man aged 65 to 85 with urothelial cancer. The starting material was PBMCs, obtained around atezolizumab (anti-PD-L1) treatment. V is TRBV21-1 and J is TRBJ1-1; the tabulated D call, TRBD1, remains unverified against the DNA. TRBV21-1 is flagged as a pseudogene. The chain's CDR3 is CASSASGTGNTEAFF. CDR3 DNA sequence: TGTGCCAGCAGCGCCTCCGGGACAGGGAACACTGAAGCTTTCTTT.